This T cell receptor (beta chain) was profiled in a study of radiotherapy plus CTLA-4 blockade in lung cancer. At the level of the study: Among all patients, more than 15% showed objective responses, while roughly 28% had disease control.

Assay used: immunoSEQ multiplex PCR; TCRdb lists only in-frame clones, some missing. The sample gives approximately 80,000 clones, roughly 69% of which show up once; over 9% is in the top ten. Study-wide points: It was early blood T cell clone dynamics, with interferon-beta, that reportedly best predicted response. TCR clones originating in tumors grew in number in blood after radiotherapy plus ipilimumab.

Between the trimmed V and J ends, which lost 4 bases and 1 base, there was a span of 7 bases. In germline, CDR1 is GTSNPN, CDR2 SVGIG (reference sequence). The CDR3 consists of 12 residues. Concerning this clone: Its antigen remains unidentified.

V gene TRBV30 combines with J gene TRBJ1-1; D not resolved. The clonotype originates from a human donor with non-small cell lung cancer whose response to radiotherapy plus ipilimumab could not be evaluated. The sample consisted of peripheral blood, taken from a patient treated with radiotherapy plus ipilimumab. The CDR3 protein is CAWMFGNTEAFF. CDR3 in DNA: TGTGCCTGGATGTTCGGGAACACTGAAGCTTTCTTT.